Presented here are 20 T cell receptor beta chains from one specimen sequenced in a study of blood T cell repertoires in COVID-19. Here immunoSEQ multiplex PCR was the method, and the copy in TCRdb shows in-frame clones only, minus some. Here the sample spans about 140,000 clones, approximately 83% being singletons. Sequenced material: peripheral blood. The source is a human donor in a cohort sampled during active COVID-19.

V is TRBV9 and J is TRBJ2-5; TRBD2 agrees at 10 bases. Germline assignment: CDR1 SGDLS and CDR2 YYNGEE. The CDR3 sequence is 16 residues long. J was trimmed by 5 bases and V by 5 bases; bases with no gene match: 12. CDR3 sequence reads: CASSLAGAFGVETQYF. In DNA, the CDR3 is TGTGCCAGCAGTCTAGCGGGAGCGTTTGGTGTGGAGACCCAGTACTTC. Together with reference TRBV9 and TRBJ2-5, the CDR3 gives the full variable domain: DSGVTQTPKHLITATGQRVTLRCSPRSGDLSVYWYQQSLDQGLQFLIQYYNGEERAKGNILERFSAQQFPDLHSELNLSSLELGDSALYFCASSLAGAFGVETQYFGPGTRLLVL.

The CDR3 sequence: CASILTGARTEAFF. CDR3 DNA sequence: TGTGCCAGTATCCTTACAGGGGCTCGAACTGAAGCTTTCTTT. The chain recombines TRBV19 with TRBJ1-1; 7 positions match TRBD1. V gave up 7 bases and J gave up 5 bases; unmatched junction bases: 10. The germline V gene encodes CDR1 LNHDA and CDR2 SQIVND (reference sequence). The CDR3 contains 14 residues.

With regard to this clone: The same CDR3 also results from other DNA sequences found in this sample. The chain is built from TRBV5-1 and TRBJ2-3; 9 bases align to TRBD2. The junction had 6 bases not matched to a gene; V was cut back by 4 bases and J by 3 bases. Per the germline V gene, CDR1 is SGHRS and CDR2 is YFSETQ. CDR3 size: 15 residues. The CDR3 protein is CASSPPGLATDTQYF. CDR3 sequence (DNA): TGCGCCAGCAGCCCTCCGGGACTAGCAACAGATACGCAGTATTTT. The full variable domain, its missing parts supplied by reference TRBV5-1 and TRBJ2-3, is KAGVTQTPRYLIKTRGQQVTLSCSPISGHRSVSWYQQTPGQGLQFLFEYFSETQRNKGNFPGRFSGRQFSNSRSEMNVSTLELGDSALYLCASSPPGLATDTQYFGPGTRLTVL.

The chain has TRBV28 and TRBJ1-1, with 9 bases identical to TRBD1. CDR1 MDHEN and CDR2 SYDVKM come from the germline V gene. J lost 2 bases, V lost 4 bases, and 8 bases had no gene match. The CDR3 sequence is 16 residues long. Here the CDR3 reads CASSYRGRLGNTEAFF. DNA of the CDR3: TGTGCCAGCAGTTACAGGGGGCGTTTGGGAAACACTGAAGCTTTCTTT. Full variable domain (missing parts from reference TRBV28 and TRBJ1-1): DVKVTQSSRYLVKRTGEKVFLECVQDMDHENMFWYRQDPGLGLRLIYFSYDVKMKEKGDIPEGYSVSREKKERFSLILESASTNQTSMYLCASSYRGRLGNTEAFFGQGTRLTVV.

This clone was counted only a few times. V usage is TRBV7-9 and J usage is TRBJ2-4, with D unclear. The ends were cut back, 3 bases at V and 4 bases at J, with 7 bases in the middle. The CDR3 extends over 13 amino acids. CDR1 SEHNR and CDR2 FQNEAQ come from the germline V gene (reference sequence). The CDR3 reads CASSLNGKNIQYF. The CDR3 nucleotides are TGTGCCAGCAGCTTGAACGGTAAAAACATTCAGTACTTC.

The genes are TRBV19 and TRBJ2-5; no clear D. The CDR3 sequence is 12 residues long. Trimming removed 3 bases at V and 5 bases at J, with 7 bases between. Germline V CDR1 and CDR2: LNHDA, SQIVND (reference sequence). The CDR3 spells CASSINRETQYF. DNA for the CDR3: TGTGCCAGTAGTATCAACCGGGAGACCCAGTACTTC.

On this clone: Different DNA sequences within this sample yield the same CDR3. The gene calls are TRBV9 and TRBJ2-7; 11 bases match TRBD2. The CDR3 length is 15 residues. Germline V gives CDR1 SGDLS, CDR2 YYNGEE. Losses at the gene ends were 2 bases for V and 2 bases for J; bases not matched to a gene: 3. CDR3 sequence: CASSVGLAGTYEQYF. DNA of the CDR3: TGTGCCAGCAGCGTTGGACTAGCGGGCACCTACGAGCAGTACTTC.

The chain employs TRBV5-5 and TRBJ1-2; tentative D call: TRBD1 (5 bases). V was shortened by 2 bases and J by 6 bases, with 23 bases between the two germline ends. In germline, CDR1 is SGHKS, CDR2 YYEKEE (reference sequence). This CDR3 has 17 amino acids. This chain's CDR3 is CASSFGAVDKMKHGYTF. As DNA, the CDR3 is TGTGCCAGCAGCTTTGGAGCCGTGGACAAGATGAAGCATGGCTACACCTTC.

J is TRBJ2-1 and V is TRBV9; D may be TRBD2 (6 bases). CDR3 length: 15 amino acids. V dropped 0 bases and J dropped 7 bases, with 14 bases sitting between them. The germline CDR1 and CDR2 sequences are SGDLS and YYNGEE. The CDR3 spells CASSVAALARNEQFF. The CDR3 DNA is TGTGCCAGCAGCGTAGCGGCTCTAGCGAGGAATGAGCAGTTCTTC.

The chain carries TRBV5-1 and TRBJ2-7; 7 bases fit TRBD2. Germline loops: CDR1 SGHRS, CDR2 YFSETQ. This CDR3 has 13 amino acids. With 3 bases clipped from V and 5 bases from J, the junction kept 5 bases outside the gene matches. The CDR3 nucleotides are TGCGCCAGCAGCTCCATCACTAGCGACGAGCAGTACTTC. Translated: CASSSITSDEQYF.

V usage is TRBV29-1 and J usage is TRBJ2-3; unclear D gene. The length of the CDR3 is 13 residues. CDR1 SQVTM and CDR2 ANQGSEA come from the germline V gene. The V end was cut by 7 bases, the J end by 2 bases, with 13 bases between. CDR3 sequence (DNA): TGCAGCGCCCCTGGTGGCAACACAGATACGCAGTATTTT. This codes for CSAPGGNTDTQYF.

CDR3: CASSLVASETGELFF. CDR3 DNA sequence: TGTGCCAGCAGCTTAGTTGCTAGCGAGACCGGGGAGCTGTTTTTT. The chain uses TRBV11-2 and TRBJ2-2; possible D gene TRBD2, 6 bases. The CDR3 is 15 amino acids. V dropped 1 base and J dropped 5 bases, with 11 bases sitting between them. Looked up from germline, CDR1 is SGHAT and CDR2 is FQNNGV. The variable domain in full, completed from reference TRBV11-2 and TRBJ2-2, reads EAGVAQSPRYKIIEKRQSVAFWCNPISGHATLYWYQQILGQGPKLLIQFQNNGVVDDSQLPKDRFSAERLKGVDSTLKIQPAKLEDSAVYLCASSLVASETGELFFGEGSRLTVL.

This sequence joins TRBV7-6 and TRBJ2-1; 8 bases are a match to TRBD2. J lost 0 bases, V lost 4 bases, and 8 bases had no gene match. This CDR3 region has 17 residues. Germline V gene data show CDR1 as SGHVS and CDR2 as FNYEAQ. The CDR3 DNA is TGTGCCAGCAGCTCCCGGGGGAGCGGGAGCTCCTACAATGAGCAGTTCTTC. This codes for CASSSRGSGSSYNEQFF.

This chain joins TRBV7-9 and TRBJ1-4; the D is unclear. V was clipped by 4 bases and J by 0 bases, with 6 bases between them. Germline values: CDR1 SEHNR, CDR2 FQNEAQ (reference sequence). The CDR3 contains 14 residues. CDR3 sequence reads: CASSSRATNEKLFF. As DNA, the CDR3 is TGTGCCAGCAGCTCAAGAGCAACTAATGAAAAACTGTTTTTT. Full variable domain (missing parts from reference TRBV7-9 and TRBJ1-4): DTGVSQNPRHKITKRGQNVTFRCDPISEHNRLYWYRQTLGQGPEFLTYFQNEAQLEKSRLLSDRFSAERPKGSFSTLEIQRTEQGDSAMYLCASSSRATNEKLFFGSGTQLSVL.

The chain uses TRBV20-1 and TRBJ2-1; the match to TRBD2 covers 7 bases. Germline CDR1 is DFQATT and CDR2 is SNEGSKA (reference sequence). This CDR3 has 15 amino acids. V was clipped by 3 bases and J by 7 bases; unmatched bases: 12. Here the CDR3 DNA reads TGCAGTGCTAGTCCTGGGGAGCGGGGTAAAAATGAGCAGTTCTTC. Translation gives CSASPGERGKNEQFF.

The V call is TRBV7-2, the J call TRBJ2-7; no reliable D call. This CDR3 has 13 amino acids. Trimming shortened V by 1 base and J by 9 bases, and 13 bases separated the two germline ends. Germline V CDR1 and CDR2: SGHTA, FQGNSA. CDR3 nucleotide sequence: TGTGCCAGCAGCTTAGATACAGCCCCTCGGCAGTACTTC. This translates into CASSLDTAPRQYF.

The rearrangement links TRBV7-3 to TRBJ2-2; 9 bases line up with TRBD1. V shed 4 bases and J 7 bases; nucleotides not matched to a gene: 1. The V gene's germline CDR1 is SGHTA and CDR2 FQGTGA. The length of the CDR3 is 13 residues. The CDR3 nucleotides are TGTGCCAGCAGCTCGGACAGGGGCGGGGAGCTGTTTTTT. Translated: CASSSDRGGELFF.

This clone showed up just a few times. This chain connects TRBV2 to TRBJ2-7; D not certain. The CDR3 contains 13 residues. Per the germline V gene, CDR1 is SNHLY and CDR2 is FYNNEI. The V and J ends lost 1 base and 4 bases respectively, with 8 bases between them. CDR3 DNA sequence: TGTGCCAGCAGTGAAGACCGGGTGTACGAGCAGTACTTC. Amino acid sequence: CASSEDRVYEQYF.

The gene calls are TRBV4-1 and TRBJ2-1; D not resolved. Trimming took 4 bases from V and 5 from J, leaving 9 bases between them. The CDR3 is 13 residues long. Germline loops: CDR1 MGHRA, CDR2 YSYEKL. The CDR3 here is CASSRAENNEQFF. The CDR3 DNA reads TGCGCCAGCAGCCGTGCGGAGAACAATGAGCAGTTCTTC.

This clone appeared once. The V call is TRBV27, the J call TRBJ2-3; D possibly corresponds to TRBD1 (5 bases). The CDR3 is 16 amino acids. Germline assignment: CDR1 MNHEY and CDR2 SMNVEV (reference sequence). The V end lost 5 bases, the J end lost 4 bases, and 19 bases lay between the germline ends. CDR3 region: CASSPISGSGPDTQYF. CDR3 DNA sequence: TGTGCCAGCAGTCCGATCTCCGGTTCAGGGCCAGATACGCAGTATTTT.